This TCR beta chain was observed in a study of CDR3 diversity in severe acne. Each CDR3 protein is one row after TCRdb ran MiXCR on the PCR reads. The repertoire holds 100,000 or so distinct CDR3 sequences, with roughly half as singletons. The CDR3 totals 13 residues. Looked up from germline, CDR1 is SGHTA and CDR2 is FQGNSA. J lost 8 bases, V lost 4 bases, and 4 bases had no gene match. The TCR originated in a male donor with acne. This chain links TRBV7-2 with TRBJ1-2, with TRBD1 matching over 10 bases. The sample was blood. Here the CDR3 DNA reads TGTGCCAGCAGCTCGGACAGGGGGGGAGGCTACACCTTC. The encoded protein is CASSSDRGGGYTF.